What follows are 5 T cell receptor beta chains derived from one specimen sequenced in a study of CD8+ T cells in alopecia areata. Extracted RNA was reverse transcribed into cDNA, the sequencing template. The protocol was immunoSEQ multiplex PCR, while the TCRdb copy is restricted to in-frame clones and leaves out a portion. Here the sample spans roughly 230,000 clones, roughly 44% being singletons. Indicated treatment: oral pan-JAK inhibitor, 5-10 mg twice daily. The sample consisted of CD4+ T cells sorted from blood, taken between weeks 36 and 40, from a patient treated with tofacitinib. The source of these receptors is a human donor with alopecia areata.

This clone was seen a few times. The rearrangement uses TRBV7-3 and TRBJ2-3, with unresolved D. Deletions cut 0 bases from V and 5 bases from J, with 6 bases between. Germline V lookup: CDR1 SGHTA, CDR2 FQGTGA. The CDR3 sequence is 13 residues long. The CDR3 loop reads CASSLTRRDTQYF. The CDR3 coding sequence is TGTGCCAGCAGCTTAACTAGACGAGATACGCAGTATTTT.

The chain links TRBV19 to TRBJ2-7; tentatively, D is TRBD2 (5 bases). The CDR3 spans 12 residues. Germline V gives CDR1 LNHDA, CDR2 SQIVND (reference sequence). The V end was cut by 7 bases, the J end by 0 bases, with 7 bases between. The CDR3 nucleotides are TGTGCCAGTATGGACTCCTCCTACGAGCAGTACTTC. This sequence encodes CASMDSSYEQYF. Filled out from reference TRBV19 and TRBJ2-7, the complete variable domain reads DGGITQSPKYLFRKEGQNVTLSCEQNLNHDAMYWYRQDPGQGLRLIYYSQIVNDFQKGDIAEGYSVSREKKESFPLTVTSAQKNPTAFYLCASMDSSYEQYFGPGTRLTVT.

The rearrangement links TRBV29-1 to TRBJ2-3, with 8 bases lining up with TRBD2. The germline V gene has CDR1 SQVTM and CDR2 ANQGSEA. Unmatched junction bases numbered 7, after V lost 7 bases and J lost 1 base. This CDR3 contains 14 residues. The CDR3 here is CSANRGGGTDTQYF. CDR3 coding DNA: TGCAGCGCCAATCGGGGGGGTGGCACAGATACGCAGTATTTT.

The chain links TRBV28 to TRBJ2-7, with 9 positions matching TRBD1. Germline values: CDR1 MDHEN, CDR2 SYDVKM. The CDR3 spans 14 residues. V lost 3 bases and J lost 12; bases outside the gene matches: 12. The CDR3 nucleotides are TGTGCCAGCAGTTTTTCAGGGGGAGGGGGACAGGGGTACTTC. Translating it yields CASSFSGGGGQGYF.

V usage is TRBV27 and J usage is TRBJ2-6, with D perhaps matching TRBD1 (5 bases). CDR3 size: 17 residues. V lost 5 bases to trimming and J lost 0 bases, with 14 bases between them. CDR1 and CDR2 from the germline V gene are MNHEY and SMNVEV (reference sequence). The CDR3 sequence is CASSRRTPYSGANVLTF. In nucleotides, the CDR3 is TGTGCCAGCAGTCGGCGGACACCCTACTCTGGGGCCAACGTCCTGACTTTC.